This is a list of T cell receptor beta chains from one sample in a study of blood T cell repertoires in COVID-19. TCRdb keeps only in-frame clones here, not all; method: immunoSEQ multiplex PCR. The repertoire has 200,000 to 250,000 clones, less than 85% of them found once; the top ten carry about 7.2%. The sample taken for sequencing was peripheral blood. The receptors stem from a woman between 65 and 79 years old with acute or convalescent COVID-19. Each CDR3 is given without its conserved first and last residue. Each record gives: J gene, CDR3 length, V gene, CDR3 protein.

J: TRBJ2-7; length: 11; V: TRBV6-2/TRBV6-3; CDR3: ASSYMGGYEQY
J: TRBJ1-2; length: 12; V: TRBV7-8; CDR3: ASSLARHGYGYT
J: TRBJ1-6; length: 16; V: TRBV5-6; CDR3: ASSIWTGGEFLNSPLH
J: TRBJ1-3; length: 14; V: TRBV6-6; CDR3: ASSYSGTDLGNTIY
J: TRBJ1-6; length: 13; V: TRBV18; CDR3: ASSPSTGLDSPLH
J: TRBJ2-5; length: 14; V: TRBV11-2; CDR3: ASSLGVRGLVETQY
J: TRBJ1-5; length: 13; V: TRBV15; CDR3: ATSRQTGPGQPQH
J: TRBJ2-5; length: 10; V: TRBV5-1; CDR3: ASGSSQETQY
J: TRBJ2-5; length: 11; V: TRBV7-9; CDR3: ASSFNRGETQY
J: TRBJ1-2; length: 11; V: TRBV6-5; CDR3: ASRRGHLRGYT
J: TRBJ1-5; length: 14; V: TRBV7-9; CDR3: ASSPEGTTSNQPQH
J: TRBJ1-3; length: 13; V: TRBV14; CDR3: ASSRSFGGGNTIY
J: TRBJ1-1; length: 16; V: TRBV15; CDR3: ATSRDRGRGGRDTEAF
J: TRBJ1-1; length: 11; V: TRBV12-3/TRBV12-4; CDR3: ASSDTGGGRPF
J: TRBJ2-7; length: 16; V: TRBV24-1; CDR3: ATSPGTADNPNGIGQY
J: TRBJ2-6; length: 12; V: TRBV7-2; CDR3: ASTYYSGANVLT
J: TRBJ2-7; length: 11; V: TRBV6-6; CDR3: ASSYGTSYEQY
J: TRBJ2-7; length: 10; V: TRBV11-2; CDR3: ASSLTGVEQY
J: TRBJ2-3; length: 12; V: TRBV6-4; CDR3: ASSPQASTDTQY
J: TRBJ1-2; length: 13; V: TRBV4-1; CDR3: ASSQQQGAGYGYT
J: TRBJ2-7; length: 17; V: TRBV7-8; CDR3: ASSYTTGTSGGKRYEQY
J: TRBJ2-7; length: 15; V: TRBV6-2/TRBV6-3; CDR3: ASSYPTSGQSSYEQY
J: TRBJ2-2; length: 12; V: TRBV19; CDR3: ASSIITKTGELF
J: TRBJ2-7; length: 13; V: TRBV5-6; CDR3: ASSLGAGRLNEQY
J: TRBJ1-1; length: 11; V: TRBV7-8; CDR3: ASTLGGNTEAF
J: TRBJ2-5; length: 15; V: TRBV6-2/TRBV6-3; CDR3: ASSYRTSGVGTETQY
J: TRBJ1-1; length: 11; V: TRBV7-8; CDR3: ASSLTGATEAF
J: TRBJ2-5; length: 14; V: TRBV5-6; CDR3: ASSLVLAGAQETQY
J: TRBJ2-1; length: 14; V: TRBV9; CDR3: ASSPRRVTRYNEQF
J: TRBJ1-1; length: 11; V: TRBV5-8; CDR3: ASSPQRGTEAF
J: TRBJ1-6; length: 10; V: TRBV30; CDR3: AWSVRQSHLH
J: TRBJ1-2; length: 11; V: TRBV10-3; CDR3: AISESRSQGYT
J: TRBJ1-2; length: 10; V: TRBV7-9; CDR3: ASSPELGGYT
J: TRBJ2-5; length: 14; V: TRBV2; CDR3: ASSPRGTGSQETQY
J: TRBJ1-6; length: 13; V: TRBV9; CDR3: ASSSQRGGNSPLH
J: TRBJ2-1; length: 12; V: TRBV25-1; CDR3: ASMGHRANNEQF
J: TRBJ1-1; length: 12; V: TRBV30; CDR3: AWSRTGRRTEAF
J: TRBJ1-6; length: 14; V: TRBV3-1/TRBV3-2; CDR3: ASSQGLTGPYPPLH
J: TRBJ2-2; length: 12; V: TRBV10-3; CDR3: AIRGQWNTGELF
J: TRBJ2-4; length: 11; V: TRBV18; CDR3: ASSRGAQDIQY
J: TRBJ2-2; length: 15; V: TRBV9; CDR3: ASSVRNGGLNTGELF
J: TRBJ2-5; length: 12; V: TRBV27; CDR3: ASSLRGSKETQY
J: TRBJ2-1; length: 11; V: TRBV29-1; CDR3: SVGRGVRNEQF
J: TRBJ2-1; length: 12; V: TRBV4-2; CDR3: ASSQPQGLNEQF
J: TRBJ1-1; length: 14; V: TRBV3-1/TRBV3-2; CDR3: ASSPSGGARNTEAF
J: TRBJ1-5; length: 13; V: TRBV9; CDR3: ASSPGRTDNQPQH
J: TRBJ2-2; length: 13; V: TRBV18; CDR3: ASSPGQTGAGELF
J: TRBJ1-1; length: 11; V: TRBV6-5; CDR3: ASSEGQTPEAF
J: TRBJ2-3; length: 13; V: TRBV5-1; CDR3: ASSPIADTTDTQY
J: TRBJ2-1; length: 11; V: TRBV6-5; CDR3: ASMGGLNNEQF
J: TRBJ2-1; length: 12; V: TRBV20-1; CDR3: SASQGTSYNEQF